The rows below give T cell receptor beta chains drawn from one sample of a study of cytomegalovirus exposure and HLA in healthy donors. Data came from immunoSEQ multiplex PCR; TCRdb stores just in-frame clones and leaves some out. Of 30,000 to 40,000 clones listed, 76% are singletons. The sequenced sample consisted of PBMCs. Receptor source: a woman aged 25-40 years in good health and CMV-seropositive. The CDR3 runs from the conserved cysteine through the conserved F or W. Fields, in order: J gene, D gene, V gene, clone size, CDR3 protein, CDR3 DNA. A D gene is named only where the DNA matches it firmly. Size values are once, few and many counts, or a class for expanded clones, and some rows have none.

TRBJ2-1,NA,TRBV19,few,CASSVLFNEQFF,TGTGCCAGTTCCGTACTTTTCAATGAGCAGTTCTTC
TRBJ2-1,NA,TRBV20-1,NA,CSAKQIKGQFF,TGCAGTGCTAAACAGATTAAAGGGCAGTTCTTC
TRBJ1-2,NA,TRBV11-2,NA,CASSFTAYGYTF,TGTGCCAGCAGCTTTACAGCTTATGGCTACACCTTC
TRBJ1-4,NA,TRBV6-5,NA,CASSPTGPNEKLFF,TGTGCCAGCAGTCCCACAGGCCCTAATGAAAAACTGTTTTTT
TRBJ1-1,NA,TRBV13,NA,CASSGGLGGTEAFF,TGTGCCAGCAGCGGAGGCCTGGGGGGCACTGAAGCTTTCTTT
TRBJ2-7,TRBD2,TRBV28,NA,CASRPASGGRYEQYF,TGTGCCAGCAGACCCGCTAGCGGCGGGAGGTACGAGCAGTACTTC
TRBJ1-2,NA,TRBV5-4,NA,CASSLGAGGYTF,TGTGCCAGCAGCTTGGGGGCGGGTGGCTACACCTTC
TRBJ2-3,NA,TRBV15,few,CATSTGYPDTQYF,TGTGCCACCAGCACAGGGTATCCCGATACGCAGTATTTT
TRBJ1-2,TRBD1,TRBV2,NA,CASTGTGGNYGYTF,TGTGCCAGCACGGGGACAGGGGGTAACTATGGCTACACCTTC
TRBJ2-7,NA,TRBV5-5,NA,CASSLGEGDPSYEQYF,TGTGCCAGCAGCTTGGGTGAGGGGGATCCCTCCTACGAGCAGTACTTC
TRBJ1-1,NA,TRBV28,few,CASRSTGSIVRTEAFF,TGTGCCAGCAGAAGCACAGGGTCCATCGTCCGCACTGAAGCTTTCTTT
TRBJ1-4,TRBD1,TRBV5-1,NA,CASSRDRGSDEKLFF,TGCGCCAGCAGCCGGGACAGGGGGAGTGATGAAAAACTGTTTTTT
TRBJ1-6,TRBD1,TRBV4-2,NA,CASSRQGLEGSPLHF,TGTGCCAGCAGCCGACAGGGGCTTGAGGGTTCACCCCTCCACTTT
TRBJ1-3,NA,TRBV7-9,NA,CASTFSGNTIYF,TGTGCCAGCACGTTCTCTGGAAACACCATATATTTT
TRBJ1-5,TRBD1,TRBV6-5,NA,CASSCSNRGEQPQHF,TGTGCCAGCAGTTGCTCGAACAGGGGCGAGCAGCCCCAGCATTTT
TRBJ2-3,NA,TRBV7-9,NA,CSSSLFGLLTTDTQYF,TGTTCCAGCAGCTTATTCGGACTCCTTACCACAGATACGCAGTATTTT
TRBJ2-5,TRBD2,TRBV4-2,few,CASSPGTTQETQYF,TGTGCCAGCAGCCCCGGGACTACGCAAGAGACCCAGTACTTC
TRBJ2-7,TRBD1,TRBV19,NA,CASSNRGIHEQYF,TGTGCCAGTAGTAACAGGGGAATCCACGAGCAGTACTTC
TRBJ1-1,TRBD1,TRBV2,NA,CATRGRGLSTEAFF,TGTGCCACCAGGGGCAGGGGGCTGAGCACTGAAGCTTTCTTT
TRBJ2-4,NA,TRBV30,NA,CAWNTGKNIQYF,TGTGCCTGGAATACAGGCAAAAACATTCAGTACTTC
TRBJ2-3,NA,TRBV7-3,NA,CASSAGQSSTDTQYF,TGTGCCAGCAGCGCCGGACAGAGTAGCACAGATACGCAGTATTTT
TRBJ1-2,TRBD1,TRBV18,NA,CASSPSTGGGGSNYGYTF,TGTGCCAGCTCACCGTCAACAGGGGGCGGCGGTTCTAACTATGGCTACACCTTC
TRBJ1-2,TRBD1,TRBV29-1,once,CSVEGDRAYGYTF,TGCAGCGTTGAAGGGGACAGGGCCTATGGCTACACCTTC
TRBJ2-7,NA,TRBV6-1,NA,CASSEWPRGAYEQYF,TGTGCCAGCAGTGAATGGCCCCGGGGGGCATACGAGCAGTACTTC
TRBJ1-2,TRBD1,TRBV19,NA,CASSISTGKGYTF,TGTGCCAGTAGTATATCGACAGGGAAAGGCTACACCTTC
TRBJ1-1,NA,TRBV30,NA,CAWSAVERSRAFF,TGTGCCTGGAGTGCAGTCGAAAGGTCCAGGGCTTTCTTT
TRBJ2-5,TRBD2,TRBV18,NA,CASSLLGSGRQETQYF,TGTGCCAGCTCACTCCTGGGCAGCGGGAGACAAGAGACCCAGTACTTC
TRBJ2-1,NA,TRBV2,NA,CASSDRPYNEQFF,TGTGCCAGCAGTGACAGGCCCTACAATGAGCAGTTCTTC
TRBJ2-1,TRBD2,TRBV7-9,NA,CASSLVSGSYNEQFF,TGTGCCAGCAGCTTAGTTAGCGGGTCCTACAATGAGCAGTTCTTC
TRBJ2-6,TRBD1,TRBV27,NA,CASYPDRAGANVLTF,TGTGCCAGCTACCCAGACAGGGCTGGGGCCAACGTCCTGACTTTC
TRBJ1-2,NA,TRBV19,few,CASSTRTAINYGYTF,TGTGCCAGTAGTACCCGGACAGCGATAAACTATGGCTACACCTTC
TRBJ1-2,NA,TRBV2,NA,CASSEGELANYGYTF,TGTGCCAGCAGCGAAGGGGAGTTAGCTAACTATGGCTACACCTTC
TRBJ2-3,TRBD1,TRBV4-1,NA,CASSQARQGITDTQYF,TGCGCCAGCAGCCAAGCTCGACAGGGGATTACAGATACGCAGTATTTT
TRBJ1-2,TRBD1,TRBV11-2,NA,CASSETGGSGYGYTF,TGTGCCAGCAGCGAAACAGGGGGCTCGGGCTATGGCTACACCTTC
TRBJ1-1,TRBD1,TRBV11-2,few,CASSSPDRYAAFF,TGTGCCAGCAGCTCCCCGGACAGGTATGCCGCTTTCTTT
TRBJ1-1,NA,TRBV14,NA,CASSPPGTTRAGAFF,TGTGCCAGCAGCCCCCCCGGGACTACTAGGGCGGGAGCTTTCTTT
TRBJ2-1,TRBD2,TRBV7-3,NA,CASSSEPGLAGPRYNEQFF,TGTGCCAGCAGCTCAGAACCGGGACTAGCGGGACCCCGGTACAATGAGCAGTTCTTC
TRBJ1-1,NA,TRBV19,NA,CASSADGYTEAFF,TGTGCCAGTAGCGCAGACGGGTACACTGAAGCTTTCTTT
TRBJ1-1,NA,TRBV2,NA,CASEGDDTEAFF,TGTGCGTCCGAAGGGGATGACACTGAAGCTTTCTTT
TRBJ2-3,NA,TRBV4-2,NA,CASSQRTTGVDPDTQYF,TGTGCCAGCAGCCAAAGAACTACGGGGGTAGATCCAGATACGCAGTATTTT
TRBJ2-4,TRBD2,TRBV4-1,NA,CASSPRTSGRAGGFTAKNIQYF,TGCGCCAGCAGCCCTCGGACTAGCGGGAGGGCCGGAGGTTTTACGGCCAAAAACATTCAGTACTTC
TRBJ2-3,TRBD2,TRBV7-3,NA,CASSTIAGGPDTQYF,TGTGCCAGCAGCACTATAGCGGGGGGGCCCGATACGCAGTATTTT
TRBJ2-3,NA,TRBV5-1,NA,CASSSPYRTSTDTQYF,TGCGCCAGCAGCTCACCTTACAGAACCTCCACAGATACGCAGTATTTT
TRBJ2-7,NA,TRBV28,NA,CASSSGDYEQYF,TGTGCCAGCAGTTCCGGGGACTACGAGCAGTACTTC
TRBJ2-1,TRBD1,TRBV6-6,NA,CASSYVSRGREQFF,TGTGCCAGCAGTTACGTTTCTAGGGGGCGTGAGCAGTTCTTC
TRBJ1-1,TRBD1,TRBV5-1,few,CASSLVGTGITEAFF,TGCGCCAGCAGCTTGGTGGGGACAGGGATTACTGAAGCTTTCTTT
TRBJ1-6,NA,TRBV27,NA,CASRAGGYNSPLHF,TGTGCCAGCAGGGCCGGGGGCTATAATTCACCCCTCCACTTT
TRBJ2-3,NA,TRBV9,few,CASSVEGGTDTQYF,TGTGCCAGCAGCGTAGAGGGGGGGACAGATACGCAGTATTTT
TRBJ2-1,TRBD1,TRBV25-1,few,CASTLQGANNEQFF,TGTGCCAGCACTTTACAGGGGGCGAACAATGAGCAGTTCTTC
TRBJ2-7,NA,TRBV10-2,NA,CASSESKTATYEQYF,TGCGCCAGCAGTGAGAGTAAGACAGCTACCTACGAGCAGTACTTC
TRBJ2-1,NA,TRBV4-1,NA,CASSSGYNEQFF,TGCGCCAGCAGTAGCGGATACAATGAGCAGTTCTTC
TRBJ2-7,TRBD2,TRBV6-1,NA,CASSDKREASYEQYF,TGTGCCAGCAGTGATAAGCGGGAGGCCTCCTACGAGCAGTACTTC
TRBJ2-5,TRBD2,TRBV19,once,CASSPHTPGTSGPRGWETQYF,TGTGCCAGTAGCCCTCACACCCCCGGGACTAGCGGGCCCCGCGGATGGGAGACCCAGTACTTC
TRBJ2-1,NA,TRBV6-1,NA,CASSESGFSEQFF,TGTGCCAGCAGTGAATCAGGGTTTAGTGAGCAGTTCTTC